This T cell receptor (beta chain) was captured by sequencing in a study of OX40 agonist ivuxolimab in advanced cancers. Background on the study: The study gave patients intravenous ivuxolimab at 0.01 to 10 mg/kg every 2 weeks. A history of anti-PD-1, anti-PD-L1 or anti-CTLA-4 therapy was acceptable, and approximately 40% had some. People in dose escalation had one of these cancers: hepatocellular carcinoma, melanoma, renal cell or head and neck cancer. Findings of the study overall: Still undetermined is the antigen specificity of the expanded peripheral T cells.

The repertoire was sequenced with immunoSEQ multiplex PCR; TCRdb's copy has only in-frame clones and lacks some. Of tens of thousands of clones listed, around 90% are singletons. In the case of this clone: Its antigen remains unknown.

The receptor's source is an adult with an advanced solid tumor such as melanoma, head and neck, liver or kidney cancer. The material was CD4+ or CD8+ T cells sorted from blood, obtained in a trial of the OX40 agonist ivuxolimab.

The CDR3 DNA follows: TGTGCCAGCTCACCGACAGGGGGTCTCTCCGAGCAGTACTTC. This sequence encodes CASSPTGGLSEQYF. The chain has TRBV18 and TRBJ2-7; the match to TRBD1 covers 9 bases. There are 14 residues in the CDR3. Germline V gene data show CDR1 as KGHSH and CDR2 as LQKENI. Trimming took 3 bases from V and 6 from J; bases not matched to a gene: 6.